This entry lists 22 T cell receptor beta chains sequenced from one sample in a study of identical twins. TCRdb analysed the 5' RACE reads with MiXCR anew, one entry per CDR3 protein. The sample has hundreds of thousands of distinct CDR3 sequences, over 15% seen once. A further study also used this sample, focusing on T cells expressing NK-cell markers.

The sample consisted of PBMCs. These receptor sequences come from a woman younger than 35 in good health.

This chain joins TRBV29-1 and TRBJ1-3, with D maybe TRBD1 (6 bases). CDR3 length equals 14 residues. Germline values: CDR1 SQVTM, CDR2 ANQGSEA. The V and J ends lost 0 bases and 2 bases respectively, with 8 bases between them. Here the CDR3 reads CSVEDRGAGNTIYF. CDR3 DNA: TGCAGCGTTGAAGACAGGGGCGCTGGAAACACCATATATTTT.

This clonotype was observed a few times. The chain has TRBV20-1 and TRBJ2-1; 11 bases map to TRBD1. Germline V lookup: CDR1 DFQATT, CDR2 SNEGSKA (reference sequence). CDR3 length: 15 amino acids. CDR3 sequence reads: CSPFAGQGAYNEQFF. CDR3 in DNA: TGCAGCCCTTTCGCGGGACAGGGGGCCTACAATGAGCAGTTCTTC.

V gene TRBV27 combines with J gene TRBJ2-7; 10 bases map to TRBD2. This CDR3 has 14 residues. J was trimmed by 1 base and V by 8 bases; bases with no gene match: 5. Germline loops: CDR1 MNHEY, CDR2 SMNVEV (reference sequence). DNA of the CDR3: TGTGCCAGCCGGGGACTAGCGAGGTCCTACGAGCAGTACTTC. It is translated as CASRGLARSYEQYF.

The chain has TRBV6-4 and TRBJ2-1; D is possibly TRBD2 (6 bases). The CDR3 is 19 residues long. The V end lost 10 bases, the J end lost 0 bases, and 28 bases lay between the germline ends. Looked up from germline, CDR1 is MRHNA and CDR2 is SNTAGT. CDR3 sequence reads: CAIANPGLLTLSSYNEQFF. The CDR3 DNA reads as TGTGCCATCGCCAATCCGGGACTTCTGACCCTAAGCTCCTACAATGAGCAGTTCTTC.

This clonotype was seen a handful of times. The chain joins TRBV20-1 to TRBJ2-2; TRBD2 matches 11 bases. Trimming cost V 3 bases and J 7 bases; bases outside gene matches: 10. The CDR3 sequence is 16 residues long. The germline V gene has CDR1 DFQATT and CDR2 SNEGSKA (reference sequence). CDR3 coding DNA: TGCAGTGCTAGGGACCCGGGACTAGCGGACCGCGGGGAGCTGTTTTTT. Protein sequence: CSARDPGLADRGELFF.

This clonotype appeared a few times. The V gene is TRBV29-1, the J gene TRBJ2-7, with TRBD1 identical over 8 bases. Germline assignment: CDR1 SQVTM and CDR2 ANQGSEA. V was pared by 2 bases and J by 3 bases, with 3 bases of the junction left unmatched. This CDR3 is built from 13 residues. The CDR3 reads CSVETGGRYEQYF. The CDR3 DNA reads TGCAGCGTTGAAACAGGGGGTCGCTACGAGCAGTACTTC.

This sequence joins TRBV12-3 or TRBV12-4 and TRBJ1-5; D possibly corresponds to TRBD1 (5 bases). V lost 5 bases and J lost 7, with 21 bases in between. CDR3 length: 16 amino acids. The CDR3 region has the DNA TGTGCCAGCAGTCGATGGCGTCCAGGGATGGGGCAGCCCCAGCATTTT. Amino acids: CASSRWRPGMGQPQHF.

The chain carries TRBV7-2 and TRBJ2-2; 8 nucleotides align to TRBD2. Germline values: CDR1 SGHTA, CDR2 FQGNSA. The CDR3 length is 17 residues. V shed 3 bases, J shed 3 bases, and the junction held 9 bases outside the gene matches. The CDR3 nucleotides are TGTGCCAGCAGCTTCCGCCCCGCGGGAGGCCACACCGGGGAGCTGTTTTTT. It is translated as CASSFRPAGGHTGELFF.

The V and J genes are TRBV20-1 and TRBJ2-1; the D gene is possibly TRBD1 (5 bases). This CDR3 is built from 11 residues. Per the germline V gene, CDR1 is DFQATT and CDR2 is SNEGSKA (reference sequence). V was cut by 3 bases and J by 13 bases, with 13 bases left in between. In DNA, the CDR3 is TGCAGTGCTAGGGGGCCTGGTTACCAGTTCTTC. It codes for CSARGPGYQFF.

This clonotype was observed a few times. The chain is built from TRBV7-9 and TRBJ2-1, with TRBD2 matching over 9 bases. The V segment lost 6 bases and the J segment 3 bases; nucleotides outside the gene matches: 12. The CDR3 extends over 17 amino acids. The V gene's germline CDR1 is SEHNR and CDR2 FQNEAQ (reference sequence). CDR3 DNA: TGTGCCAGCAGGGAGGCGGGGGGGCAACCCCGCTACAATGAGCAGTTCTTC. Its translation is CASREAGGQPRYNEQFF.

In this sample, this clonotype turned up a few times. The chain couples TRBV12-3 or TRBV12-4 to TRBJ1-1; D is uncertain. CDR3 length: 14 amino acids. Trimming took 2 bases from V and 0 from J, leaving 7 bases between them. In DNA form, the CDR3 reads TGTGCCAGCAGTTTAAAGTCGATGAACACTGAAGCTTTCTTT. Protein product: CASSLKSMNTEAFF.

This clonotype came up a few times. CDR3 sequence: CASSPGLANPYEQYF. The DNA for the CDR3 is TGTGCCAGCAGCCCGGGACTAGCGAACCCTTACGAGCAGTACTTC. The chain has TRBV5-6 and TRBJ2-7; 10 nucleotides line up with TRBD2. In germline, CDR1 is SGHDT, CDR2 YYEEEE. Losses at the gene ends were 4 bases for V and 4 bases for J; bases not matched to a gene: 8. The CDR3 is 15 amino acids.

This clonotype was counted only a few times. As DNA, the CDR3 is TGCAGCGCTACACCGACAGGGATCTACGAGCAGTACTTC. Protein product: CSATPTGIYEQYF. The chain recombines TRBV29-1 with TRBJ2-7; TRBD1 agrees at 7 bases. Germline V lookup: CDR1 SQVTM, CDR2 ANQGSEA. The CDR3 runs to 13 residues. The V gene end was trimmed by 7 bases and the J gene end by 3 bases; junction bases not matched to a gene: 9.

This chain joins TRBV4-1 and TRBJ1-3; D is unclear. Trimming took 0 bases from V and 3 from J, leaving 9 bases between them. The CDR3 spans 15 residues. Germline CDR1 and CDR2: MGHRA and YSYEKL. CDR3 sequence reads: CASSQDAGFGNTIYF. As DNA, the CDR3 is TGCGCCAGCAGCCAAGACGCAGGATTTGGAAACACCATATATTTT.

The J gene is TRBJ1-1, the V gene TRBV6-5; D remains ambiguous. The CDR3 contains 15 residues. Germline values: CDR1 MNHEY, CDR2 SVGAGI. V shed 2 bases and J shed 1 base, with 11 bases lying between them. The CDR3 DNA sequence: TGTGCCAGCAGTTACCGTCTTGCGGGGAACACTGAAGCTTTCTTT. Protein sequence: CASSYRLAGNTEAFF.

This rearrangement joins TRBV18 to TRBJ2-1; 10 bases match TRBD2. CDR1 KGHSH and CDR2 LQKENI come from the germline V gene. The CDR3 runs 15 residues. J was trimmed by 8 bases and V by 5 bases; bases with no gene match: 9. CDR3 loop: CASSRLAGAGDEQFF. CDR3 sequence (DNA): TGTGCCAGCTCAAGGCTAGCGGGAGCAGGGGATGAGCAGTTCTTC.

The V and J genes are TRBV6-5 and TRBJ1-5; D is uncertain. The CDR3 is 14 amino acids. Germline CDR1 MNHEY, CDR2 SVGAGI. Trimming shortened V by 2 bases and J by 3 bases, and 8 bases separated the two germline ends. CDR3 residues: CASSYMASNQPQHF. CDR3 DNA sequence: TGTGCCAGCAGTTACATGGCCTCCAATCAGCCCCAGCATTTT.

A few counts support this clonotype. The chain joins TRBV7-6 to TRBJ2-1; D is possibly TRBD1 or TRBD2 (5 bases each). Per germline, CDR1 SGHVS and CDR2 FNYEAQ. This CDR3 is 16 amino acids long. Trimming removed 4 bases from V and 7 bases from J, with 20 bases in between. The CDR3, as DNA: TGTGCCAGCAGCTCCTCGTGGGTAGGGACGGTAAATGAGCAGTTCTTC. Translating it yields CASSSSWVGTVNEQFF.

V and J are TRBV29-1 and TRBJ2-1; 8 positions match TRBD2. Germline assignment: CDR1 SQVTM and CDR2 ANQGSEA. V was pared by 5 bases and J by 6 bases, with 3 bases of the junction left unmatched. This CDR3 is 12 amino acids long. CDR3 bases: TGCAGCGTTCTTAGCGGGATCAATGAGCAGTTCTTC. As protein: CSVLSGINEQFF.

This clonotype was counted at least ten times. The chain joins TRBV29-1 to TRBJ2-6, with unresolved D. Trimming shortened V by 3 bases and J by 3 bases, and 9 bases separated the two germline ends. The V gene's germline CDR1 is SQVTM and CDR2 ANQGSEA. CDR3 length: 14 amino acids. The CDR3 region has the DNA TGCAGCGTTGATGGCGGACGTGGGGCCAACGTCCTGACTTTC. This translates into CSVDGGRGANVLTF.

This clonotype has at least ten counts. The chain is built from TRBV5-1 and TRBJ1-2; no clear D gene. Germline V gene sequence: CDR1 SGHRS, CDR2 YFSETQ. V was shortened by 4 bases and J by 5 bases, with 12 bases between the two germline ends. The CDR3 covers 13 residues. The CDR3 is CASSPSRQYGYTF. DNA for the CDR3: TGCGCCAGCAGCCCCAGCAGGCAGTATGGCTACACCTTC.

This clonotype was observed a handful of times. CDR3 nucleotides: TGCAGTGCCCTGGGGTCAACTTACAATGAGCAGTTCTTC. Translation: CSALGSTYNEQFF. The V and J genes are TRBV20-1 and TRBJ2-1; D unclear. CDR1 is DFQATT and CDR2 is SNEGSKA in the germline V gene (reference sequence). V was clipped by 6 bases and J by 4 bases, with 13 bases between them. The CDR3 consists of 13 residues.